This T cell receptor beta chain was observed in a study of glioma-infiltrating T cells. Study-wide context: Blood libraries targeted roughly 4.5- to 10-fold coverage of roughly 1 million T cells.

Trimming removed 5 bases at V and 6 bases at J, with 23 bases between. This CDR3 has 16 amino acids. CDR1 and CDR2 from the germline V gene are MNHEY and SVGEGT. Study-wide results and limits: CDR3 overlap between tissue and blood was very small. Gliomas, especially low-grade, showed above-expected tissue-blood divergence; non-neoplastic patients showed below.

This clonotype was recorded a few times. Its matching antigen is unknown. Amplification of TCR alpha and beta CDR3 regions from RNA used iRepertoire nested multiplex PCR. Each CDR3 protein is one row after TCRdb ran MiXCR on the multiplex PCR reads. The sample shows a few hundred thousand distinct CDR3 sequences, about 40% of them seen only once. Sequencing was done on a sample of glioma tissue, nonneoplastic brain tissue, or PBMCs (not recorded which). This clonotype was obtained from a human donor with low-grade glioma or glioblastoma, undergoing nonglioma brain surgery, or in good health (not recorded which). V gene TRBV6-2 or TRBV6-3 combines with J gene TRBJ2-7, with D perhaps TRBD1 (6 bases). The CDR3: CASSQTPYQGLGEQYF. As DNA, the CDR3 is TGTGCCAGCAGTCAAACCCCGTACCAGGGGTTAGGCGAGCAGTACTTC.